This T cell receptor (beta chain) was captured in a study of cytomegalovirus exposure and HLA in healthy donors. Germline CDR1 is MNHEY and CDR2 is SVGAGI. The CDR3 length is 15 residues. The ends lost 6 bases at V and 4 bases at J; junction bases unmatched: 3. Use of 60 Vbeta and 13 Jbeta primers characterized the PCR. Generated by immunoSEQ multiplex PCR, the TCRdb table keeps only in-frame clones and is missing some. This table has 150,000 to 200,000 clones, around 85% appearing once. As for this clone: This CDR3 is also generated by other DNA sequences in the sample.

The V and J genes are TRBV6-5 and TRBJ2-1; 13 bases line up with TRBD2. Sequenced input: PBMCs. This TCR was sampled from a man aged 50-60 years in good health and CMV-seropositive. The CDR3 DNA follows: TGTGCCAGCAGCCGGACTAGCGGGGGTTACAATGAGCAGTTCTTC. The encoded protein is CASSRTSGGYNEQFF.